This T cell receptor (beta chain) is from a study of vaccination and CD4 T cells after COVID-19. Study-level background: Post-vaccine sampling followed dose two by a median about 72 days (range 14 to 241).

A word on this clonotype: As yet, its antigen is unknown.

Treatment meaning: 10-day PBMC culture with coronavirus spike peptide pools or control peptides (ViraFEST assay). V lost 7 bases, J lost 7 bases, and 12 bases stayed unmatched. The CDR3 length is 14 residues. Germline CDR1 reads MNHNS; CDR2 reads SASEGT. Cultured CD4+ T-cell DNA underwent Oncomine TCR Beta short-read sequencing. One entry per CDR3 protein, called by TCRdb with MiXCR from the PCR reads. The sample includes more than 10,000 distinct CDR3 sequences, approximately 42% seen only once; the top ten take roughly 9.8%. This specimen was CD4+ T cells from blood, cultured in vitro, taken after SARS-CoV-2 vaccination. The sequence came from a human donor who had recovered from COVID-19. The chain carries TRBV6-1 and TRBJ1-2, with 7 nucleotides matching TRBD1. As DNA, the CDR3 is TGTGCCAGCACGCCGGGACAGAGTTTCGGTGGCTACACCTTC. It specifies CASTPGQSFGGYTF.